This entry describes one T cell receptor (beta chain). Its antigen remains unidentified. Base qualities were left out, and no much larger clone turns up one base away. This record comes from a study of blood T cell repertoires in COVID-19 (dated by TCRdb to the early 2020s). Concerning the study at large: Collaborator samples came from the United States, Italy and Spain and covered acute and convalescent phases of COVID-19. The prospective study material was composed of cDNA or gDNA derived from T cells, B-cell-depleted T cells, or PBMCs. A de-identified subject ID, COVID-19 status, age in years and sex were almost always included in the sample metadata. Subjects who had been exposed to COVID-19, were actively infected with it, or had recovered from it provided the deeply sampled blood TCRbeta repertoires that made up the dataset. The samples were drawn from two sources: the first 160 participants of the ongoing ImmuneRACE study, and approximately 1,300 subjects contributed by 6 global collaborators. Where available, HLA class I and class II types were taken from metadata supplied by the sample provider and were not determined by assay-based typing. The repertoires were made available in a free public database intended to serve as a resource for research on the immune response to SARS-CoV-2.

Collaborating institutions collected whole blood in K2EDTA tubes following their own protocols. Collaborator samples were shipped for TCRbeta analysis as frozen whole blood, isolated PBMCs, or DNA extracted from either sample type. Study-wide findings and limitations: The amount of clinical and demographic metadata varied by source and participant and was provided uncurated.

From cysteine to phenylalanine, the CDR3 is 12 amino acids long. Kept here is only the CDR3 DNA, which spans 36 bases and is read in frame from base 1. Trimming takes 3 bases from V and 4 bases from J, and the germline ends sit 6 bases apart. The germline V gene sets CDR1 to MDHEN and CDR2 to SYDVKM. The immunoSEQ Assay, a bias-controlled multiplex PCR, was used to amplify TCRbeta CDR3 regions from genomic DNA. As for the authors' bioinformatics: The number of nucleated cells in each sample was estimated by amplification of reference gene primers within the assay. Sequence reads were collapsed and filtered to measure the absolute abundance of every unique TCRbeta CDR3 rearrangement. For each sample, productive Simpson clonality was calculated as the square root of Simpson's diversity index across productive rearrangements. TCRdb limited this immuneACCESS table to in-frame rearrangements with V and J called. A share of clones is missing; checked studies link under half to unresolved V genes, and the rest is unexplained. D and trimming were read from the DNA, whereas the V and J calls and clone size are those reported in that table. For this sample there are roughly 100,000 clones; 84% appear just once. The top ten hold more than 20% of the sample.

The sequence is built from TRBV28 and TRBJ2-5; TRBD2 could be the D gene, as 5 bases match. This TCR was sampled from a man aged 60 to 75 with acute or convalescent COVID-19. The sequenced sample consisted of peripheral blood. This receptor has the CDR3 CASSFRGETQYF. The nucleotide sequence reads TGTGCCAGCAGTTTCCGGGGAGAGACCCAGTACTTC.